This TCR beta chain appears in the sequencing data of a study of beta chain features in type 1 diabetes. Study observations and caveats: In every one of the four CD4+ subsets, TCRB CDR3s were moderately but significantly shorter in Type 1 diabetes patients.

Trimming at V came to 6 bases and at J to 1 base, leaving 10 bases not matched to a gene. The length of the CDR3 is 16 residues. Looked up from germline, CDR1 is SGHVS and CDR2 is FQNEAQ. Turning to this clone: Its antigen remains unknown.

Every bit of the isolated RNA underwent reverse transcription, so sequencing read expressed TCRB transcripts. Profiling relied on immunoSEQ multiplex PCR, and the TCRdb table lists in-frame clones only, not all of them. The table lists about 150,000 clones, 10% of them singletons. Isolation of CD4+ naive, central memory, regulatory and stem cell-like memory cells was achieved by sorting via CD45RO/CCR7/CD25/CD127/CD95/CD27. Input material: central memory CD4+ T cells from blood. The J gene is TRBJ2-3, the V gene TRBV7-8; 7 bases are a match to TRBD2. The TCR comes from a man aged 30 to 45 with type 1 diabetes. CDR3 sequence (DNA): TGTGCCAGCAGAGCACTTAGACTAGCCGGCACAGATACGCAGTATTTT. It encodes CASRALRLAGTDTQYF.